This TCR beta chain was identified in a study of blood T cell repertoires in COVID-19. In the study overall: Some COVID-19 samples were acute and others convalescent; all came from the United States, Italy and Spain. T cells, B-cell-depleted T cells, or PBMCs supplied cDNA or gDNA.

Using immunoSEQ multiplex PCR, the repertoire was profiled, and TCRdb retains in-frame clones only, with some absent. The profile shows fewer than 200,000 clones, roughly 90% of them singletons. In the case of this clone: Mismatch with germline at one junction end may stem from a read error.

The germline V gene encodes CDR1 MNHEY and CDR2 SMNVEV (reference sequence). The CDR3 is made up of 14 amino acids. Enrolled during active infection, Seattle patients were then followed longitudinally. The TCR was taken from a man aged 18 to 30 with COVID-19, enrolled during active disease. The V call is TRBV27, the J call TRBJ1-5, with TRBD1 matching over 7 bases. Sequenced material: peripheral blood. The CDR3 DNA sequence: TGTGTCAGCAGTTTAGAGGGGGCTGGTCAGCCCCAGCATTTT. Translating gives CVSSLEGAGQPQHF.